Listed below are T cell receptor beta chains from one sample, sequenced in a study of T cell responses to AZD1222 COVID-19 vaccine. Sequencing was performed with immunoSEQ multiplex PCR; in TCRdb, only in-frame clones are kept and a portion is missing. The sample has 190,000 or so clones; 93% are singletons. The sample in question was peripheral blood, obtained 28 days after the second AZD1222 dose. The source is an adult who received the AZD1222 COVID-19 vaccine. The CDR3 runs from the conserved cysteine through the conserved F or W. Each record gives: J gene, V gene, D gene, CDR3 protein. The D gene is left open where the match is weak.

J: TRBJ2-2
V: TRBV7-3
D: TRBD1
CDR3: CASSPNSGGAGGELFF

J: TRBJ1-1
V: TRBV3-1/TRBV3-2
D: NA
CDR3: CASSQSMGRNTEAFF

J: TRBJ2-2
V: TRBV5-1
D: NA
CDR3: CATRVDPTGELFF

J: TRBJ2-7
V: TRBV27
D: NA
CDR3: CASSSPGQSYEQYF

J: TRBJ1-1
V: TRBV9
D: NA
CDR3: CASSVVLNPSNTEAFF

J: TRBJ2-7
V: TRBV28
D: NA
CDR3: CASSEGSYEQYF

J: TRBJ1-2
V: TRBV5-1
D: NA
CDR3: CASSLTENNYGYTF

J: TRBJ2-5
V: TRBV18
D: NA
CDR3: CASSPNGETQYF

J: TRBJ2-1
V: TRBV11-3
D: NA
CDR3: CASSFRGAYEQFF

J: TRBJ2-7
V: TRBV11-3
D: TRBD1
CDR3: CASSLGPPTGGYEQYF

J: TRBJ1-2
V: TRBV6-5
D: NA
CDR3: CASSYGQMYGYTF

J: TRBJ1-3
V: TRBV12-5
D: TRBD1
CDR3: CASGLYEGQGGGNTIYF

J: TRBJ1-1
V: TRBV6-5
D: NA
CDR3: CASRRSPYMNTEAFF

J: TRBJ1-4
V: TRBV3-1/TRBV3-2
D: NA
CDR3: CASSHATTTNEKLFF

J: TRBJ1-1
V: TRBV7-9
D: NA
CDR3: CASSLDSGLGPGAEAFF

J: TRBJ2-1
V: TRBV12-5
D: TRBD2
CDR3: CASGLVGGGYYNEQFF

J: TRBJ2-7
V: TRBV12-3/TRBV12-4
D: NA
CDR3: CASRFSGSYEQYF

J: TRBJ1-1
V: TRBV14
D: NA
CDR3: CASSQAWKGWNTEAFF

J: TRBJ1-5
V: TRBV7-9
D: TRBD1
CDR3: CASGTGGWNQPQHF

J: TRBJ1-2
V: TRBV2
D: NA
CDR3: CASSGDKYYGYTF

J: TRBJ2-5
V: TRBV7-2
D: NA
CDR3: CASSSMDGETQYF

J: TRBJ1-6
V: TRBV4-3
D: NA
CDR3: CASSQGGLSSPLHF

J: TRBJ2-1
V: TRBV2
D: NA
CDR3: CASGAQPTANEQFF

J: TRBJ2-7
V: TRBV27
D: TRBD1
CDR3: CATGTGVYEQYF

J: TRBJ2-3
V: TRBV4-2
D: NA
CDR3: CASSLSAGRPDTQYF

J: TRBJ2-7
V: TRBV19
D: NA
CDR3: CASSSIRGPAYEQYF

J: TRBJ1-2
V: TRBV9
D: NA
CDR3: CASSVSRGGSGYTF

J: TRBJ2-5
V: TRBV23-1
D: TRBD1
CDR3: CASKRRFDREDGRLQTQYF

J: TRBJ2-7
V: TRBV5-1
D: NA
CDR3: CASSSLPTDSYEQYF

J: TRBJ1-1
V: TRBV7-2
D: NA
CDR3: CASSLVGVSEAFF

J: TRBJ2-2
V: TRBV6-2/TRBV6-3
D: NA
CDR3: CASSSMRLFF

J: TRBJ2-5
V: TRBV12-5
D: NA
CDR3: CASASEGETQYF

J: TRBJ2-1
V: TRBV3-1/TRBV3-2
D: NA
CDR3: CASSLQGPNTYNEQFF

J: TRBJ2-7
V: TRBV7-2
D: NA
CDR3: CASSPTPLYSYEQYF

J: TRBJ1-6
V: TRBV6-1
D: NA
CDR3: CASSDSGYNSPLHF